One sample yielded the 32 T cell receptor beta chains listed below, sequenced in a study of PD-1 blockade in mismatch repair-deficient tumors. Sequencing used immunoSEQ multiplex PCR; TCRdb keeps in-frame clones, though not all of them. The sample holds under 50,000 clones; roughly 77% are singletons and the top ten take roughly 20%. Specimen: peripheral blood, collected 4 weeks after starting pembrolizumab. These receptors all come from an adult with mismatch repair-deficient cancer.

This chain uses TRBV7-2 with TRBJ2-5, with 8 bases lining up with TRBD1. CDR3 length equals 16 residues. Germline CDR1 SGHTA, CDR2 FQGNSA. J was trimmed by 3 bases and V by 1 base; bases with no gene match: 7. CDR3 region: CASSLEVDRGEETQYF. CDR3 bases: TGTGCCAGCAGCTTAGAGGTTGACAGGGGTGAAGAGACCCAGTACTTC.

The V call is TRBV7-3, the J call TRBJ2-1, with 13 bases that match TRBD2. V lost 4 bases and J lost 14; bases outside the gene matches: 26. The germline CDR1 and CDR2 sequences are SGHTA and FQGTGA. This CDR3 contains 20 residues. Here the CDR3 DNA reads TGTGCCAGCAGCTCGAATAATCCGGGGACTAGCGGGACAAGGGCCCGATCAGAGTTCTTC. Its translation is CASSSNNPGTSGTRARSEFF.

The V and J genes are TRBV29-1 and TRBJ2-1; no firm D call. V was shortened by 0 bases and J by 10 bases, with 16 bases between the two germline ends. The CDR3 runs to 14 residues. Germline lookup yields CDR1 SQVTM and CDR2 ANQGSEA. CDR3 region: CSVEDRRSSVEQFF. CDR3 sequence (DNA): TGCAGCGTTGAAGATCGGAGATCCAGTGTAGAGCAGTTCTTC.

This chain links TRBV28 with TRBJ2-7; TRBD1 is a possible D gene (5 bases). V was pared by 7 bases and J by 2 bases, with 12 bases between. Germline V lookup: CDR1 MDHEN, CDR2 SYDVKM. This CDR3 region has 13 residues. The CDR3: CASTVKGTYEQYF. The CDR3 DNA follows: TGTGCCAGCACGGTGAAGGGGACCTACGAGCAGTACTTC.

V usage is TRBV5-6 and J usage is TRBJ2-7, with D tentatively TRBD1 or TRBD2 (5 bases each). The CDR3 consists of 14 residues. V was shortened by 5 bases and J by 1 base, with 13 bases between the two germline ends. Germline CDR1 SGHDT, CDR2 YYEEEE. As DNA, the CDR3 is TGTGCCAGCAGTCCTGGGACGGCTTCCTACGAGCAGTACTTC. It translates to CASSPGTASYEQYF.

This clone occurred once. The CDR3 loop is CASSAGQGTYEQYF. The DNA for the CDR3 is TGTGCCAGCAGTGCGGGACAGGGGACCTACGAGCAGTACTTC. J is TRBJ2-7 and V is TRBV6-5, with 10 positions matching TRBD1. Germline trimming cut 5 bases from V and 2 bases from J; bases unmatched to any gene: 3. Germline CDR1 reads MNHEY; CDR2 reads SVGAGI. This CDR3 contains 14 residues.

V and J are TRBV4-2 and TRBJ1-4; no firm D call. The CDR3 extends over 16 amino acids. Germline lookup yields CDR1 LGHNA and CDR2 YNFKEQ. Trimming left V 0 bases short and J 0 bases short, with 8 bases between. The CDR3 protein is CASSQDLRATNEKLFF. The CDR3 DNA is TGTGCCAGCAGCCAAGATTTGAGGGCAACTAATGAAAAACTGTTTTTT.

This clone rates as medium-sized. The rearrangement uses TRBV4-1 and TRBJ2-7; 9 nucleotides agree with TRBD1. The CDR3 runs 15 residues. The germline gives CDR1 MGHRA, CDR2 YSYEKL. With 1 base clipped from V and 0 bases from J, the junction kept 1 base outside the gene matches. DNA for the CDR3: TGCGCCAGCAGCCAAGGGGACAGGGACTCCTACGAGCAGTACTTC. As protein: CASSQGDRDSYEQYF.

V is TRBV5-6 and J is TRBJ2-3; D tentatively fits TRBD1 or TRBD2 (5 bases each). The CDR3 sequence is 16 residues long. With 1 base removed from V and 2 bases from J, the gap between germline ends came to 14 bases. Germline V gene lookup returns CDR1 SGHDT and CDR2 YYEEEE. The DNA for the CDR3 is TGTGCCAGCAGCTTGATGGGGGTAGCGATCACAGATACGCAGTATTTT. It specifies CASSLMGVAITDTQYF.

The chain employs TRBV12-5 and TRBJ2-1, with unresolved D. The germline V gene has CDR1 LGHNT and CDR2 FRNRAP. The germline V and J ends were trimmed by 1 base and 0 bases, with 4 bases remaining between them. The CDR3 loop spans 14 amino acids. This chain's CDR3 is CASGLASSYNEQFF. DNA for the CDR3: TGTGCTAGTGGTTTGGCGAGCTCCTACAATGAGCAGTTCTTC.

The chain uses TRBV6-6 and TRBJ2-3, with D perhaps matching TRBD2 (6 bases). This CDR3 is 13 amino acids long. CDR1 is MNHNY, CDR2 SVGAGI, per germline (reference sequence). V was trimmed by 8 bases and J by 5 bases, leaving 14 bases between them. DNA for the CDR3: TGTGCCAGCTGGGCTAGCGTTCAAGATACGCAGTATTTT. This sequence encodes CASWASVQDTQYF.

The V gene is TRBV7-8, the J gene TRBJ2-7; possibly TRBD1 for D (7 bases). Trimming shortened V by 5 bases and J by 2 bases, and 25 bases separated the two germline ends. The CDR3 spans 18 residues. Germline-derived CDR1 and CDR2 are SGHVS and FQNEAQ. The CDR3 reads CASSKSAQIQGRTYEQYF. In nucleotides, the CDR3 is TGTGCCAGCAGCAAAAGTGCCCAGATACAGGGGAGGACCTACGAGCAGTACTTC. The entire variable domain, with the rest obtained from reference TRBV7-8 and TRBJ2-7, is as follows: GAGVSQSPRYKVAKRGQDVALRCDPISGHVSLFWYQQALGQGPEFLTYFQNEAQLDKSGLPSDRFFAERPEGSVSTLKIQRTQQEDSAVYLCASSKSAQIQGRTYEQYFGPGTRLTVT.

This clone was counted a single time. The J gene is TRBJ1-1, the V gene TRBV19, with D unclear. V was clipped by 3 bases and J by 0 bases, with 14 bases between them. The CDR3 is 16 amino acids. Per the germline V gene, CDR1 is LNHDA and CDR2 is SQIVND (reference sequence). The CDR3 is CASSIWPGPMNTEAFF. The CDR3 DNA reads as TGTGCCAGTAGTATCTGGCCCGGCCCCATGAACACTGAAGCTTTCTTT.

The chain employs TRBV11-2 and TRBJ2-1; 12 bases are shared with TRBD2. CDR1 and CDR2 (germline): SGHAT, FQNNGV. This CDR3 comprises 15 residues. V gave up 7 bases and J gave up 7 bases; unmatched junction bases: 8. CDR3 in DNA: TGTGCCAGCACCATCGGGACTAGCGGGTTGAATGAGCAGTTCTTC. This gives the protein CASTIGTSGLNEQFF.

There are a few counts of this clone. This chain connects TRBV28 to TRBJ2-2; D is unresolved. The V end lost 7 bases, the J end lost 3 bases, and 18 bases lay between the germline ends. Germline-derived CDR1 and CDR2 are MDHEN and SYDVKM. The CDR3 is made up of 16 amino acids. Here the CDR3 reads CASKGRAWVYTGELFF. The CDR3 nucleotides read TGTGCCAGCAAGGGCCGGGCCTGGGTCTACACCGGGGAGCTGTTTTTT.

This clone was seen a handful of times. The rearrangement joins TRBV21-1 to TRBJ2-2. TRBV21-1 is classified as a pseudogene. The CDR3 consists of 13 residues. CDR3 DNA sequence: TGTGCCAGCAGCAAAGGGAATCCCGGGGAGCTGTTTTTT. This gives the protein CASSKGNPGELFF.

The CDR3 sequence: CASSLIRDFYGYTF. The CDR3 nucleotides read TGTGCCAGCAGCTTAATTAGGGATTTCTATGGCTACACCTTC. The V call is TRBV13, the J call TRBJ1-2, with D unclear. Germline CDR1 and CDR2: PRHDT and FYEKMQ (reference sequence). The CDR3 spans 14 residues. V was shortened by 2 bases and J by 4 bases, with 11 bases between the two germline ends.

By share, this clone ranks as medium-sized. A read error may produce the germline difference seen at one junction end. The rearrangement links TRBV7-9 to TRBJ2-3; D may be TRBD2 (6 bases). The germline V gene has CDR1 SEHNR and CDR2 FQNEAQ (reference sequence). The CDR3 length is 12 residues. CDR3 protein: CASSDGSGSPDF. In DNA form, the CDR3 reads TGTGCCAGCAGCGACGGGAGCGGCTCCCCGGACTTT.

A note on this clone: Other nucleotide sequences from this sample produce the same CDR3. The chain has TRBV5-1 and TRBJ1-3; D is uncertain. The V end was cut by 0 bases, the J end by 0 bases, with 4 bases between. Germline CDR1 and CDR2: SGHRS and YFSETQ. The CDR3 has 14 residues. Here the CDR3 DNA reads TGCGCCAGCAGCTTGGAAGGCTCTGGAAACACCATATATTTT. This translates into CASSLEGSGNTIYF.

The V gene is TRBV13, the J gene TRBJ2-1; 7 bases are shared with TRBD1. The CDR3 has 13 amino acids. Germline V gene sequence: CDR1 PRHDT, CDR2 FYEKMQ (reference sequence). V lost 4 bases and J lost 9; bases outside the gene matches: 6. The CDR3 region is CASSSRRGSEQFF. The CDR3 DNA reads TGTGCCAGCAGCTCCCGCAGGGGGTCTGAGCAGTTCTTC.

A few counts support this clone. The chain employs TRBV28 and TRBJ2-7; 9 positions agree with TRBD2. CDR1 MDHEN and CDR2 SYDVKM come from the germline V gene. This CDR3 is built from 15 residues. The V and J ends lost 4 bases and 2 bases, in that order; junction bases with no gene match: 6. The CDR3, as DNA: TGTGCCAGCAGTTACCCTAGCGGGAACCCCTACGAGCAGTACTTC. Encoded protein: CASSYPSGNPYEQYF.

CDR3 region: CASSFTVSYEQYF. In DNA, the CDR3 is TGTGCCAGCAGTTTCACGGTCTCCTACGAGCAGTACTTC. This chain connects TRBV28 to TRBJ2-7; no reliable D call. This CDR3 region has 13 residues. Germline values: CDR1 MDHEN, CDR2 SYDVKM. The V end was cut by 3 bases, the J end by 0 bases, with 6 bases between.

The chain is built from TRBV6-6 and TRBJ2-2; no definite D call. The V and J ends lost 5 bases and 0 bases respectively, with 13 bases between them. CDR1 is MNHNY and CDR2 is SVGAGI in the germline V gene (reference sequence). This CDR3 region has 16 residues. CDR3 DNA: TGTGCCAGCAGTACCAACGACCCACCGAACACCGGGGAGCTGTTTTTT. Its protein product is CASSTNDPPNTGELFF.

By frequency in the sample, this clone is medium-sized. The sample holds other DNA sequences that translate to the same CDR3. The chain is built from TRBV27 and TRBJ1-4; D unresolved. Germline-derived CDR1 and CDR2 are MNHEY and SMNVEV (reference sequence). With 1 base removed from V and 8 bases from J, the gap between germline ends came to 11 bases. This CDR3 is built from 14 residues. CDR3 DNA: TGTGCCAGCAGTTTATGGGGTAGAGGGGAAAAACTGTTTTTT. Its translation is CASSLWGRGEKLFF. Using reference TRBV27 and TRBJ1-4 for the parts outside the CDR3, the full variable domain is EAQVTQNPRYLITVTGKKLTVTCSQNMNHEYMSWYRQDPGLGLRQIYYSMNVEVTDKGDVPEGYKVSRKEKRNFPLILESPSPNQTSLYFCASSLWGRGEKLFFGSGTQLSVL.

The sample holds a few counts of this clone. The rearrangement links TRBV6-1 to TRBJ2-2; tentatively, D is TRBD1 or TRBD2 (6 bases each). Germline values: CDR1 MNHNS, CDR2 SASEGT. CDR3 size: 14 residues. Trimming took off 7 bases at V and 6 bases at J, with 15 bases between the two ends. DNA for the CDR3: TGTGCCAGCATCGAGGCAGGGGAGGCCGGGGAGCTGTTTTTT. Translation gives CASIEAGEAGELFF.

This chain joins TRBV27 and TRBJ1-5, with D perhaps matching TRBD1 (6 bases). Trimming pared 5 bases from V and 4 bases from J, leaving 9 bases between. CDR3 size: 13 residues. The germline V gene encodes CDR1 MNHEY and CDR2 SMNVEV (reference sequence). The CDR3 here is CASSVGANQPQHF. CDR3 DNA sequence: TGTGCCAGCAGTGTGGGGGCGAATCAGCCCCAGCATTTT.

This chain joins TRBV27 and TRBJ2-1; D remains unclear. This CDR3 region has 13 residues. Germline V gene lookup returns CDR1 MNHEY and CDR2 SMNVEV (reference sequence). V gave up 2 bases and J gave up 4 bases, with 6 bases separating them. The CDR3 sequence: CASSLRRYNEQFF. DNA for the CDR3: TGTGCCAGCAGTTTAAGGCGGTACAATGAGCAGTTCTTC.

This clone was observed a few times. The chain combines TRBV6-5 with TRBJ2-1; D might be TRBD2 (6 bases). The germline gives CDR1 MNHEY, CDR2 SVGAGI. The CDR3 spans 15 residues. V lost 5 bases to trimming and J lost 2 bases, with 13 bases between them. The CDR3 DNA reads TGTGCCAGCAGTCTGCTAGCGCCCGCCTACAATGAGCAGTTCTTC. This sequence encodes CASSLLAPAYNEQFF.

Only one count was recorded for this clone. The V gene is TRBV5-1, the J gene TRBJ1-2, with 7 nucleotides matching TRBD1. CDR3 length equals 13 residues. Per germline, CDR1 SGHRS and CDR2 YFSETQ. V lost 2 bases to trimming and J lost 6 bases; unmatched junction nucleotides: 4. CDR3 sequence: CASSLRQGHGYTF. CDR3 DNA: TGCGCCAGCAGCTTACGACAGGGCCATGGCTACACCTTC.

The rearrangement uses TRBV7-8 and TRBJ2-3; 11 bases map to TRBD2. V trimming: 5 bases; J trimming: 4 bases; junction bases outside the gene matches: 17. Germline V gene sequence: CDR1 SGHVS, CDR2 FQNEAQ. The CDR3 totals 19 residues. Here the CDR3 DNA reads TGTGCCAGCAGCCATCCCGGGGTAGCGGGAGGGCCATTCTCAGATACGCAGTATTTT. Amino acids: CASSHPGVAGGPFSDTQYF.

The genes are TRBV16 and TRBJ2-1; D ambiguous. Germline lookup yields CDR1 KGHSY and CDR2 FQNENV. The CDR3 is made up of 15 amino acids. With 0 bases removed from V and 5 bases from J, the gap between germline ends came to 11 bases. CDR3 DNA: TGTGCCAGCAGCCAATCGTCCCTTGATCACAATGAGCAGTTCTTC. Residues: CASSQSSLDHNEQFF.

The chain has TRBV10-3 and TRBJ2-7, with 8 bases lining up with TRBD2. With V trimmed by 4 bases and J by 3 bases, 2 bases remained unmatched. This CDR3 contains 13 residues. Germline CDR1 reads ENHRY; CDR2 reads SYGVKD. The CDR3 DNA is TGTGCCATCAGTGGCCTAGCGGGCTACGAGCAGTACTTC. This codes for CAISGLAGYEQYF.